These 22 T cell receptor beta chains were all obtained from the same sample, sequenced in a study of blood T cell repertoires in COVID-19. Assay: immunoSEQ multiplex PCR; the TCRdb copy retains only in-frame clones and omits some. The profile shows tens of thousands of clones, around 80% of them singletons. The sequencing sample was made of peripheral blood. The source of these receptors is a human donor in a cohort sampled during active COVID-19.

The chain links TRBV4-2 to TRBJ2-7, with 7 bases matching TRBD2. Germline trimming cut 0 bases from V and 3 bases from J; bases unmatched to any gene: 5. Germline V gene data show CDR1 as LGHNA and CDR2 as YNFKEQ. The CDR3 is made up of 15 amino acids. The chain's CDR3 is CASSQDYGGIYEQYF. In DNA form, the CDR3 reads TGTGCCAGCAGCCAAGATTACGGGGGGATCTACGAGCAGTACTTC.

This clone was seen just once. V is TRBV6-1 and J is TRBJ2-3, with 8 bases identical to TRBD2. J lost 0 bases, V lost 3 bases, and 2 bases had no gene match. The CDR3 contains 15 residues. Germline V lookup: CDR1 MNHNS, CDR2 SASEGT. The CDR3 spells CASSDQRGSTDTQYF. CDR3 nucleotide sequence: TGTGCCAGCAGTGACCAGCGGGGGAGCACAGATACGCAGTATTTT.

The chain links TRBV7-9 to TRBJ2-1, with D possibly being TRBD2 (7 bases). The V gene's germline CDR1 is SEHNR and CDR2 FQNEAQ (reference sequence). The ends were cut back, 2 bases at V and 5 bases at J, with 19 bases in the middle. This CDR3 has 17 amino acids. The CDR3: CASSLKGGGGLNNEQFF. In DNA, the CDR3 is TGTGCCAGCAGCTTAAAGGGAGGCGGGGGCCTTAACAATGAGCAGTTCTTC. Full variable domain (rest looked up from reference TRBV7-9 and TRBJ2-1): DTGVSQNPRHKITKRGQNVTFRCDPISEHNRLYWYRQTLGQGPEFLTYFQNEAQLEKSRLLSDRFSAERPKGSFSTLEIQRTEQGDSAMYLCASSLKGGGGLNNEQFFGPGTRLTVL.

This clone was counted between two and nine times. The chain couples TRBV21-1 to TRBJ2-4; the DNA was not compared with TRBD2, the D call given in the table. TRBV21-1 is classified as a pseudogene. The CDR3 covers 13 residues. CDR3 nucleotides: TGTGCCAGCAGCCTCAGTCCTAGAAACATTCAGTACTTC. This translates into CASSLSPRNIQYF.

This rearrangement joins TRBV19 to TRBJ1-2; 8 bases fit TRBD1. Germline V lookup: CDR1 LNHDA, CDR2 SQIVND (reference sequence). V gave up 4 bases and J gave up 8 bases; unmatched junction bases: 21. The CDR3 has 18 amino acids. The CDR3: CASSTLIGQGGGNVGYTF. CDR3 nucleotides: TGTGCCAGTAGTACATTGATCGGACAGGGAGGAGGTAATGTGGGCTACACCTTC.

The chain carries TRBV19 and TRBJ2-7; TRBD1 matches 7 bases. Trimming took 4 bases from V and 0 from J; bases not matched to a gene: 3. This CDR3 has 14 amino acids. CDR1 LNHDA and CDR2 SQIVND come from the germline V gene (reference sequence). The chain's CDR3 is CASSNRGSSYEQYF. DNA of the CDR3: TGTGCCAGTAGTAACAGGGGAAGCTCCTACGAGCAGTACTTC.

The gene calls are TRBV30 and TRBJ1-2; no definite D call. CDR1 is GTSNPN and CDR2 is SVGIG in the germline V gene (reference sequence). This CDR3 has 12 residues. The V gene lost 0 bases and the J gene lost 4 bases, with 6 bases spanning the gap. The CDR3 here is CAWSVQTYGYTF. The CDR3 region has the DNA TGTGCCTGGAGTGTACAGACCTATGGCTACACCTTC.

The chain employs TRBV24-1 and TRBJ2-3; 10 bases map to TRBD2. The CDR3 covers 16 residues. Trimming cost V 3 bases and J 1 base; bases outside gene matches: 3. Germline lookup yields CDR1 KGHDR and CDR2 SFDVKD. Here the CDR3 reads CATSDPGLAGTDTQYF. CDR3 DNA: TGTGCCACCAGTGATCCAGGACTAGCGGGCACAGATACGCAGTATTTT.

This rearrangement joins TRBV19 to TRBJ2-7; 8 bases align to TRBD1. Trimming removed 7 bases from V and 7 bases from J; junction bases left unmatched: 15. The CDR3 spans 15 residues. CDR1 is LNHDA and CDR2 is SQIVND in the germline V gene (reference sequence). DNA for the CDR3: TGTGCCAGTACCTCGGGCGGACAGGGAGTACTGGAGCAGTACTTC. It is translated as CASTSGGQGVLEQYF.

The chain combines TRBV7-8 with TRBJ2-1; D uncertain. The V end lost 5 bases, the J end lost 10 bases, and 9 bases lay between the germline ends. There are 11 residues in the CDR3. CDR1 is SGHVS, CDR2 FQNEAQ, per germline. This chain's CDR3 is CASSRPPEQFF. CDR3 nucleotides: TGTGCCAGCAGCCGCCCCCCAGAGCAGTTCTTC.

This clone turned up a few times. This chain links TRBV4-1 with TRBJ1-5, with D unclear. V was pared by 0 bases and J by 5 bases, with 5 bases between. The CDR3 contains 13 residues. The germline gives CDR1 MGHRA, CDR2 YSYEKL. CDR3 sequence reads: CASSQDTDQPQHF. CDR3 DNA: TGCGCCAGCAGCCAAGACACGGATCAGCCCCAGCATTTT.

The J gene is TRBJ2-5, the V gene TRBV19; D gene ambiguous. V lost 3 bases and J 3 bases, leaving 8 bases between the germline ends. The V gene's germline CDR1 is LNHDA and CDR2 SQIVND (reference sequence). The CDR3 covers 13 residues. The CDR3 bases are TGTGCCAGTAGTATCTTCGAGGAAGAGACCCAGTACTTC. Residues: CASSIFEEETQYF.

This clone appeared a few times. This sequence joins TRBV6-5 and TRBJ1-5, with D tentatively TRBD1 (5 bases). The V end lost 6 bases, the J end lost 4 bases, and 16 bases lay between the germline ends. The CDR3 runs to 15 residues. The germline V gene has CDR1 MNHEY and CDR2 SVGAGI. The CDR3 spells CASSAWTSLNQPQHF. CDR3 nucleotide sequence: TGTGCCAGCAGCGCCTGGACAAGTCTAAATCAGCCCCAGCATTTT.

V gene TRBV30 combines with J gene TRBJ1-5; 8 nucleotides match TRBD1. Per the germline V gene, CDR1 is GTSNPN and CDR2 is SVGIG (reference sequence). There are 16 residues in the CDR3. V was clipped by 5 bases and J by 2 bases; unmatched bases: 11. As DNA, the CDR3 is TGTGCCTGGGGACAGGGTTCCCTTATAGGCAATCAGCCCCAGCATTTT. This translates into CAWGQGSLIGNQPQHF.

J is TRBJ1-1 and V is TRBV30, with D possibly matching TRBD1 (5 bases). This CDR3 comprises 15 residues. Germline values: CDR1 GTSNPN, CDR2 SVGIG (reference sequence). V lost 1 base, J lost 0 bases, and 12 bases lay in between. The CDR3 region has the DNA TGTGCCTGGAGTGCCCCGACAGTAATGAACACTGAAGCTTTCTTT. Translating gives CAWSAPTVMNTEAFF.

In this sample, this clone turned up a few times. The same CDR3 can be traced to other DNA sequences in this sample. J is TRBJ1-5 and V is TRBV27; 9 nucleotides align to TRBD1. This CDR3 has 14 amino acids. Germline-derived CDR1 and CDR2 are MNHEY and SMNVEV (reference sequence). The junction had 4 bases not matched to a gene; V was cut back by 5 bases and J by 5 bases. CDR3 sequence reads: CASSTRTGDQPQHF. The CDR3 DNA is TGTGCCAGCAGTACCCGGACAGGGGATCAGCCCCAGCATTTT.

The rearrangement uses TRBV7-8 and TRBJ2-2; weak D call: TRBD2 (5 bases). V shed 8 bases and J shed 4 bases, with 17 bases lying between them. Germline values: CDR1 SGHVS, CDR2 FQNEAQ. The CDR3 totals 15 residues. The chain's CDR3 is CASSSQAAGTGELFF. The CDR3 nucleotides read TGTGCCAGCTCCTCCCAGGCCGCGGGCACCGGGGAGCTGTTTTTT.

The chain is built from TRBV19 and TRBJ2-5; TRBD2 matches at 12 bases. V was pared by 7 bases and J by 4 bases, with 7 bases of the junction left unmatched. The CDR3 covers 15 residues. The germline gives CDR1 LNHDA, CDR2 SQIVND (reference sequence). The CDR3 nucleotides are TGTGCCAGTAAGAGACTAGCGGGGGCCCGAGAGACCCAGTACTTC. This translates into CASKRLAGARETQYF.

The rearrangement uses TRBV6-6 and TRBJ2-1; no definite D call. V was pared by 2 bases and J by 5 bases, with 4 bases between. CDR3 length: 12 amino acids. Germline V lookup: CDR1 MNHNY, CDR2 SVGAGI (reference sequence). Here the CDR3 DNA reads TGTGCCAGCAGTTACACGGACAATGAGCAGTTCTTC. It encodes CASSYTDNEQFF.

This clone was counted only a few times. The chain links TRBV5-1 to TRBJ2-3; the D gene is possibly TRBD2 (6 bases). CDR1 SGHRS and CDR2 YFSETQ come from the germline V gene. V was trimmed by 5 bases and J by 0 bases, leaving 10 bases between them. This CDR3 is 14 amino acids long. CDR3 sequence reads: CASREGLSTDTQYF. The CDR3 coding sequence is TGCGCCAGCAGGGAGGGGCTGAGCACAGATACGCAGTATTTT.

The chain employs TRBV6-1 and TRBJ2-3; 9 bases are a match to TRBD2. Germline CDR1 and CDR2: MNHNS and SASEGT. The CDR3 spans 17 residues. With 1 base clipped from V and 1 base from J, the junction kept 6 bases outside the gene matches. DNA of the CDR3: TGTGCCAGCAGTGAAGGGCGGGGGGGCCTTCGCACAGATACGCAGTATTTT. Translation gives CASSEGRGGLRTDTQYF.

The chain couples TRBV21-1 to TRBJ1-5; the table assigns TRBD1, which was not confirmed against the DNA. TRBV21-1 is given as a pseudogene. The CDR3 has 15 amino acids. Here the CDR3 reads CASSMRQGSNQPQHF. Here the CDR3 DNA reads TGTGCCAGCAGCATGCGGCAGGGGTCGAATCAGCCCCAGCATTTT.